This TCR beta chain was profiled in a study of cytomegalovirus exposure and HLA in healthy donors. Primers for the PCR totalled 60 Vbeta and 13 Jbeta. Original analysis: As a later analysis found, there were around 86 million unique TCR beta chains, of which approximately 10 million were shared. Only in-frame clones appear in the TCRdb table, and some are missing; sequencing was by immunoSEQ multiplex PCR. V, J and clone size reflect that table, while D and trimming were determined from the DNA. Its table records over 100,000 clones. The CDR3 loop spans 15 amino acids. J gave up 4 bases and V 3 bases, and 5 bases lay outside the gene matches. CDR1 is SGDLS, CDR2 YYNGEE, per germline.

The receptor comes from a young man in good health and CMV-seronegative. Sequenced sample: PBMCs. The rearrangement uses TRBV9 and TRBJ2-1; the match to TRBD1 covers 9 bases. This CDR3 is CASSGPGQGYNEQFF. Written as DNA, the CDR3 is TGTGCCAGCAGCGGGCCGGGACAGGGTTACAATGAGCAGTTCTTC.